This TCR beta chain was identified in a study of T cell repertoires in cytomegalovirus infection. Across the study: Public TCR beta signatures marked donors with CMV infection and the matching HLA.

V lost 5 bases, J lost 7 bases, and 14 bases lay in between. Germline CDR1 is SEHNR and CDR2 is FQNEAQ (reference sequence). The CDR3 loop spans 13 amino acids. One entry per CDR3 protein, called by TCRdb with MiXCR from the reads. The sample lists about 360,000 distinct CDR3 sequences; 15% to 20% were seen once. Regarding the study as a whole: CMV-specific HLA-C-restricted TCR beta clonotypes dominated the ex vivo response. Carriers of CMV plus the relevant HLA were identified by cumulative public TCR beta family frequency.

The table lists this clonotype with a few counts. The antigen is not known. The sample consisted of PBMCs. The chain joins TRBV7-9 to TRBJ1-1; D is undetermined. The sequence was collected from a human donor in good health (CMV status not recorded). Some clones in this sample may be carry-over from other donors' samples. CDR3 protein: CASSPTRAREAFF. The DNA of the CDR3 is TGTGCCAGCAGCCCGACCCGGGCGCGTGAAGCTTTCTTT.